This T cell receptor beta chain was retrieved from a study of T cell changes during pregnancy in multiple sclerosis. Per the germline V gene, CDR1 is LNHDA and CDR2 is SQIVND (reference sequence). V lost 5 bases to trimming and J lost 1 base, with 14 bases between them. The CDR3 runs 15 residues. Only in-frame clones appear in the TCRdb table, and some are missing; sequencing was by immunoSEQ multiplex PCR. This table holds about 45,000 clones, 80% to 95% found once. Sequences were derived from CD8+ T cells from peripheral blood mononuclear cells, sampled in the second trimester of pregnancy. This clonotype was sampled from a female donor with multiple sclerosis, enrolled in a pregnancy study. The chain is built from TRBV19 and TRBJ1-2, with D unclear. CDR3 nucleotide sequence: TGTGCCAGTAGTCACCTTCCCGGTGTTAACTATGGCTACACCTTC. Amino acid sequence: CASSHLPGVNYGYTF.